Below are 14 T cell receptor beta chains sequenced from a single sample in a study of shared clonotypes between healthy human individuals. Libraries were prepared by immunoSEQ multiplex PCR; TCRdb keeps only in-frame clonotypes and omits some of them. This sample has more than 450,000 clones, with 79% found just once. Specimen: PBMCs. These receptors came from a woman in her 40s in good health. Some clones in this sample may be carry-over from other donors' samples.

The CDR3 is CASSYGQGARYEQYF. Here the CDR3 DNA reads TGTGCCAGCAGCTACGGACAGGGGGCGCGATACGAGCAGTACTTC. This sequence joins TRBV5-4 and TRBJ2-7, with 11 bases matching TRBD1. V lost 3 bases and J lost 4; bases outside the gene matches: 6. The CDR3 length is 15 residues. Germline V gene data show CDR1 as SGHNT and CDR2 as YYREEE (reference sequence).

The chain joins TRBV7-2 to TRBJ1-4; the match to TRBD1 covers 12 bases. Germline lookup yields CDR1 SGHTA and CDR2 FQGNSA. This CDR3 is built from 14 residues. V shed 7 bases and J 8 bases; nucleotides not matched to a gene: 5. CDR3 coding DNA: TGTGCCAGCAACACCGGGACAGGGGGCGAAAAACTGTTTTTT. Protein product: CASNTGTGGEKLFF.

The CDR3 spells CASSERQGSVAGELFF. The CDR3, as DNA: TGTGCCAGCAGTGAACGACAGGGATCGGTCGCCGGGGAGCTGTTTTTT. The rearrangement joins TRBV6-1 to TRBJ2-2; TRBD1 matches at 7 bases. J gave up 6 bases and V 2 bases, and 9 bases lay outside the gene matches. The germline V gene encodes CDR1 MNHNS and CDR2 SASEGT. The CDR3 extends over 16 amino acids.

This sequence joins TRBV19 and TRBJ2-7, with D possibly being TRBD1 (5 bases). Germline V gene sequence: CDR1 LNHDA, CDR2 SQIVND (reference sequence). This CDR3 contains 16 residues. Trimming removed 2 bases from V and 3 bases from J, with 17 bases in between. The CDR3 protein is CASSIREGVGIYEQYF. As DNA, the CDR3 is TGTGCCAGTAGTATAAGGGAAGGGGTAGGTATCTACGAGCAGTACTTC.

J is TRBJ1-1 and V is TRBV28; TRBD1 matches 7 bases. Germline assignment: CDR1 MDHEN and CDR2 SYDVKM. V gave up 4 bases and J gave up 5 bases; unmatched junction bases: 4. CDR3 size: 13 residues. The CDR3 region is CASSSQGWTEAFF. The CDR3 DNA follows: TGTGCCAGCAGTTCACAGGGGTGGACTGAAGCTTTCTTT.

V is TRBV7-8 and J is TRBJ2-5, with a possible D match to TRBD2 (6 bases). The CDR3 contains 17 residues. Trimming stripped 2 bases from V and 2 bases from J, with 18 bases between. Germline CDR1 and CDR2: SGHVS and FQNEAQ. CDR3 loop: CASSLTPPTGLQETQYF. CDR3 sequence (DNA): TGTGCCAGCAGCTTAACCCCCCCAACGGGACTTCAAGAGACCCAGTACTTC.

The gene calls are TRBV7-9 and TRBJ1-1; tentatively, D is TRBD1 (6 bases). CDR1 and CDR2 (germline): SEHNR, FQNEAQ (reference sequence). V lost 8 bases and J 4 bases, leaving 17 bases between the germline ends. This CDR3 region has 14 residues. DNA of the CDR3: TGTGCCAGCCTACAAGACAGGTCCAGCACTGAAGCTTTCTTT. Amino acids: CASLQDRSSTEAFF.

The chain is built from TRBV6-1 and TRBJ2-1; 10 positions match TRBD2. Looked up from germline, CDR1 is MNHNS and CDR2 is SASEGT. V trimming: 4 bases; J trimming: 8 bases; junction bases outside the gene matches: 11. CDR3 size: 16 residues. CDR3 sequence reads: CASSVPTGLAQDEQFF. For the CDR3, the DNA is TGTGCCAGCAGTGTACCGACGGGACTAGCGCAGGATGAGCAGTTCTTC.

The rearrangement joins TRBV10-3 to TRBJ2-7; TRBD2 agrees at 10 bases. CDR1 is ENHRY, CDR2 SYGVKD, per germline. This CDR3 region has 14 residues. With 4 bases clipped from V and 4 bases from J, the junction kept 4 bases outside the gene matches. The DNA for the CDR3 is TGTGCCATCAGTGCTTTAGCGGGAGGTTACGAGCAGTACTTC. This encodes CAISALAGGYEQYF.

This chain links TRBV19 with TRBJ2-7, with D perhaps TRBD1 (6 bases). V was pared by 0 bases and J by 0 bases, with 9 bases between. CDR1 and CDR2 (germline): LNHDA, SQIVND (reference sequence). CDR3 length equals 15 residues. The chain's CDR3 is CASSIEGHHSYEQYF. Here the CDR3 DNA reads TGTGCCAGTAGTATAGAGGGACACCACTCCTACGAGCAGTACTTC.

The genes are TRBV29-1 and TRBJ1-1, with a weak D call TRBD1 (5 bases). The CDR3 loop spans 12 amino acids. V was trimmed by 7 bases and J by 4 bases, leaving 13 bases between them. CDR1 and CDR2 from the germline V gene are SQVTM and ANQGSEA. The CDR3 is CSGDGGGTEAFF. The CDR3 coding sequence is TGCAGCGGCGATGGCGGGGGCACTGAAGCTTTCTTT.

V gene TRBV7-3 combines with J gene TRBJ1-1; D is ambiguous. The CDR3 has 13 amino acids. Trimming took off 5 bases at V and 5 bases at J, with 12 bases between the two ends. Germline V lookup: CDR1 SGHTA, CDR2 FQGTGA. The CDR3 DNA reads as TGTGCCAGCAGCGCAAGAAGTTGGACTGAAGCTTTCTTT. This encodes CASSARSWTEAFF.

The chain combines TRBV11-2 with TRBJ1-4; unclear D gene. CDR1 is SGHAT, CDR2 FQNNGV, per germline. The CDR3 sequence is 15 residues long. V dropped 4 bases and J dropped 0 bases, with 9 bases sitting between them. The CDR3 loop is CASSSRWATNEKLFF. The CDR3 DNA is TGTGCCAGCAGCTCACGGTGGGCAACTAATGAAAAACTGTTTTTT.

The chain employs TRBV7-2 and TRBJ2-4; the D is unclear. V dropped 3 bases and J dropped 3 bases, with 12 bases sitting between them. From germline, CDR1 is SGHTA and CDR2 FQGNSA. This CDR3 spans 15 amino acids. The CDR3 here is CASSLRDNYKNIQYF. DNA for the CDR3: TGTGCCAGCAGCTTGCGAGACAACTACAAAAACATTCAGTACTTC.